These T cell receptor beta chains were read from a single sample in a study of Graves' ophthalmopathy and Graves' hyperthyroidism. TCRdb reprocessed the multiplex PCR reads via MiXCR and lists one record per CDR3 protein. The sample carries about 700,000 distinct CDR3 sequences, approximately 39% recorded once. Sequences were obtained from peripheral blood. The receptors come from an adult man with Graves' ophthalmopathy. Each CDR3 is given with its conserved first and last residue. Fields, in order: J gene, V gene, clone size, D gene, CDR3 protein, CDR3 DNA. A D gene is named only where the DNA matches it firmly. Clone sizes are given selectively: once, few, many, or a class where the clone is expanded.

TRBJ2-7 | TRBV4-1 | few | NA | CASSQGEQYF | TGTGCCAGCAGCCAAGGGGAGCAGTACTTC
TRBJ2-5 | TRBV20-1 | many | NA | CSARGGGTQYF | TGCAGTGCGAGGGGGGGTGGGACCCAGTACTTC
TRBJ2-5 | TRBV7-9 | many | NA | CASSLGTGLQETQYF | TGTGCCAGCAGCTTGGGGACGGGGCTCCAAGAGACCCAGTACTTC
TRBJ2-5 | TRBV11-2 | many | TRBD1 | CASSLRGMTGEGYF | TGTGCCAGCAGCTTAAGGGGCATGACAGGGGAAGGATACTTC
TRBJ2-5 | TRBV5-1 | NA | TRBD2 | CASSGRLAWETQYF | TGCGCCAGCAGCGGAAGACTAGCGTGGGAGACCCAGTACTTC
TRBJ1-1 | TRBV7-9 | many | TRBD1 | CASTRTGITEAFF | TGTGCCAGCACCCGGACAGGGATCACTGAAGCTTTCTTT
TRBJ2-5 | TRBV10-3 | many | NA | CASSEQQFRQETQYF | TGTGCCAGCAGTGAACAGCAGTTTAGGCAAGAGACCCAGTACTTC
TRBJ1-2 | TRBV10-3 | many | TRBD1 | CAIQGETTGGFGYTF | TGTGCCATCCAAGGAGAGACGACAGGGGGCTTTGGCTACACCTTC
TRBJ1-3 | TRBV7-9 | once | NA | CASSQDGQGGNTIYF | TGTGCCAGCAGCCAAGATGGGCAGGGAGGGAACACCATATATTTT
TRBJ2-5 | TRBV6-5 | NA | NA | CASARGATGETQYF | TGTGCCAGCGCAAGGGGCGCAACCGGGGAGACCCAGTACTTC
TRBJ2-1 | TRBV24-1 | few | NA | CATKNRLNEQFF | TGTGCCACCAAGAACAGACTCAATGAGCAGTTCTTC
TRBJ2-1 | TRBV29-1 | few | NA | CSVDEYNEQFF | TGCAGCGTTGATGAGTACAATGAGCAGTTCTTC
TRBJ1-1 | TRBV7-8 | many | TRBD1 | CASTSDRGLTEAFF | TGTGCCAGCACCTCTGACAGGGGGCTAACTGAAGCTTTCTTT
TRBJ1-2 | TRBV5-4 | NA | TRBD1 | CAWSTGQGDYGYTF | TGTGCCTGGAGTACCGGACAGGGGGACTATGGCTACACCTTC
TRBJ1-6 | TRBV2 | many | NA | CASSDDRQGLNSPLHF | TGTGCCAGCAGCGACGATCGGCAGGGGCTAAATTCACCCCTCCACTTT
TRBJ2-2 | TRBV25-1 | NA | NA | CASSVSPGELFF | TGTGCCAGCAGCGTGAGCCCAGGGGAGCTGTTTTTT
TRBJ2-2 | TRBV12-3/TRBV12-4 | NA | NA | CASRPLSATSGELFF | TGTGCCAGCAGACCCCTTTCTGCGACATCCGGGGAGCTGTTTTTT
TRBJ1-1 | TRBV12-3/TRBV12-4 | few | NA | CASSLVAGAVNTEAFF | TGTGCCAGCAGTTTAGTGGCGGGGGCGGTGAACACTGAAGCTTTCTTT
TRBJ2-2 | TRBV19 | few | NA | CASRKRAEDTGELFF | TGTGCCAGTAGAAAGCGGGCAGAGGACACCGGGGAGCTGTTTTTT
TRBJ1-1 | TRBV12-3/TRBV12-4 | NA | TRBD1 | CASSTRVQGHGAFF | TGTGCCAGCAGTACCCGGGTACAGGGGCACGGGGCTTTCTTT
TRBJ1-5 | TRBV20-1 | many | NA | CSARVRAGQPQHF | TGCAGTGCTAGAGTTAGGGCCGGGCAGCCCCAGCATTTT
TRBJ1-4 | TRBV4-2 | few | NA | CASSQGTGFEKLFF | TGTGCCAGCAGCCAAGGGACGGGGTTTGAAAAACTGTTTTTT
TRBJ2-5 | TRBV10-3 | NA | NA | CAITQGSTTGETQYF | TGTGCCATCACCCAGGGGTCGACCACCGGGGAGACCCAGTACTTC
TRBJ2-5 | TRBV2 | NA | NA | CASGVEPQETQYF | TGTGCCAGCGGGGTTGAACCCCAAGAGACCCAGTACTTC
TRBJ1-6 | TRBV16 | many | NA | CASSLGLGYSSPLHF | TGTGCCAGCAGCCTGGGCCTAGGGTATAGTTCACCCCTCCACTTT
TRBJ1-1 | TRBV29-1 | few | TRBD1 | CSVLQGSTTEAFF | TGCAGCGTCCTACAGGGGTCTACCACTGAAGCTTTCTTT
TRBJ2-7 | TRBV2 | NA | TRBD1 | CASSPGQGGTYEQYF | TGTGCCAGCTCACCTGGACAGGGGGGAACCTACGAGCAGTACTTC
TRBJ2-6 | TRBV9 | NA | NA | CASRTIPGANVLTF | TGTGCCAGCAGAACCATACCCGGGGCCAACGTCCTGACTTTC
TRBJ1-1 | TRBV7-3 | NA | NA | CASSLIGFMNTEAFF | TGTGCCAGCAGCTTAATTGGGTTCATGAACACTGAAGCTTTCTTT
TRBJ2-7 | TRBV7-6 | NA | NA | CASSPAGMDEQYF | TGTGCCAGCAGCCCAGCGGGCATGGACGAGCAGTACTTC
TRBJ1-3 | TRBV2 | NA | NA | CASSVRGGYTIYF | TGTGCCAGCAGTGTCCGCGGTGGCTACACCATATATTTT
TRBJ1-2 | TRBV7-2 | NA | NA | CASVYREVDYGYTF | TGTGCCAGCGTTTACAGGGAAGTCGACTATGGCTACACCTTC
TRBJ2-7 | TRBV10-3 | many | NA | CAIGGPYEQYF | TGTGCCATCGGGGGGCCTTACGAGCAGTACTTC
TRBJ1-2 | TRBV3-1 | many | TRBD1 | CASSQADRGDGYTF | TGTGCCAGCAGCCAGGCCGACAGGGGGGACGGCTACACCTTC
TRBJ1-4 | TRBV7-2 | NA | NA | CASSDLRGEEKLFF | TGTGCCAGCAGTGACCTTAGGGGGGAAGAAAAACTGTTTTTT
TRBJ1-6 | TRBV10-3 | NA | TRBD1 | CAISSGTEDNSPLHF | TGTGCCATCAGTTCCGGGACAGAAGATAATTCACCCCTCCACTTT
TRBJ2-1 | TRBV24-1 | many | NA | CATSDRGTLYNEQFF | TGTGCCACCAGTGATCGCGGGACCCTATACAATGAGCAGTTCTTC
TRBJ1-5 | TRBV3-1 | few | NA | CASSQAFGSNQPQHF | TGTGCCAGCAGCCAAGCCTTCGGGAGCAATCAGCCCCAGCATTTT
TRBJ1-2 | TRBV19 | few | TRBD1 | CASSIERGLDGYTF | TGTGCCAGTAGTATAGAAAGGGGGCTGGATGGCTACACCTTC
TRBJ2-2 | TRBV7-8 | NA | NA | CASSPRGVVNGELFF | TGTGCCAGCAGCCCCCGCGGGGTGGTAAACGGGGAGCTGTTTTTT
TRBJ2-6 | TRBV7-9 | NA | NA | CASSGPASGANVLTF | TGTGCCAGCAGCGGCCCAGCGTCTGGGGCCAACGTCCTGACTTTC
TRBJ2-5 | TRBV7-2 | many | TRBD1 | CASSFGTGAQETQYF | TGTGCCAGCAGCTTTGGGACAGGGGCCCAAGAGACCCAGTACTTC
TRBJ1-6 | TRBV2 | few | NA | CASSEIRGNNSPLHF | TGTGCCAGCAGTGAAATCCGGGGGAATAATTCACCCCTCCACTTT
TRBJ1-2 | TRBV10-3 | many | NA | CASRSGQGGILGYTF | TGTGCCAGCAGGTCCGGGCAGGGTGGGATTCTGGGCTACACCTTC
TRBJ1-1 | TRBV7-2 | many | NA | CASSPRTNMNTEAFF | TGTGCCAGCAGCCCGAGGACAAACATGAACACTGAAGCTTTCTTT
TRBJ1-2 | TRBV29-1 | once | NA | CSVLDRVDGYTF | TGCAGCGTCCTCGATAGGGTGGATGGCTACACCTTC
TRBJ1-5 | TRBV12-3/TRBV12-4 | NA | NA | CASSFGSPLNQPQHF | TGTGCCAGCAGTTTTGGGTCGCCCCTCAATCAGCCCCAGCATTTT
TRBJ2-2 | TRBV24-1 | NA | TRBD2 | CATSDPGTSGGASPGELFF | TGTGCCACCAGTGACCCCGGGACTAGCGGGGGGGCGTCACCCGGGGAGCTGTTTTTT
TRBJ2-5 | TRBV7-9 | many | TRBD2 | CASSFGSGGLVETQYF | TGTGCCAGCAGCTTTGGCAGCGGGGGGCTCGTGGAGACCCAGTACTTC
TRBJ2-5 | TRBV7-2 | many | TRBD2 | CASSSRWTSIWETQYF | TGTGCCAGCAGCTCACGCTGGACTAGCATTTGGGAGACCCAGTACTTC
TRBJ2-2 | TRBV9 | many | NA | CASSVDLATNTGELFF | TGTGCCAGCAGCGTAGATCTAGCGACTAACACCGGGGAGCTGTTTTTT
TRBJ2-5 | TRBV5-1 | NA | NA | CASSQGLPNQETQYF | TGCGCCAGCAGTCAAGGACTACCCAACCAAGAGACCCAGTACTTC